This T cell receptor beta chain was identified during a study of blood T cell repertoires in COVID-19. As for the study in general: T cells, B-cell-depleted T cells, or PBMCs provided the cDNA or gDNA that served as material.

Trimming removed 4 bases from V and 2 bases from J; junction bases left unmatched: 9. The CDR3 sequence is 16 residues long. In germline, CDR1 is SGHDT, CDR2 YYEEEE. As originally analysed: Reference gene primer amplification yielded estimated nucleated cell counts. The table came from immunoSEQ multiplex PCR; TCRdb's copy has only in-frame clones and leaves some out. From that table come the V and J calls and clone size; the DNA was used to work out D and trimming. Counted here are about 69,000 clones, 79% occurring once; the ten biggest clones make up 15% to 20%. This TCR came from a man aged 55 to 70 with acute or convalescent COVID-19. The rearrangement uses TRBV5-6 and TRBJ2-5; the match to TRBD1 covers 9 bases. The specimen was peripheral blood. CDR3 coding DNA: TGTGCCAGCAGCCTTCCGGGACAGGGTCTTCAAGAGACCCAGTACTTC. Its protein is CASSLPGQGLQETQYF.